Listed below are T cell receptor beta chains from one sample, sequenced in a study of CD8 T cells in Susac syndrome. Using its own MiXCR run on the immunoSEQ multiplex PCR reads, TCRdb lists one record per CDR3 protein. Altogether about 210,000 distinct CDR3 sequences are present, 95% being singletons, with the ten largest covering roughly 0.1%. Source material: CD4+ T cells from PBMCs. These TCRs come from a human donor with multiple sclerosis. CDR3s include the opening cysteine and the closing phenylalanine or tryptophan. The order of the fields is V gene, J gene, D gene, clone size, CDR3 protein, CDR3 DNA. A D gene is named only where the DNA matches it firmly. The size entry is marked missing in some rows and otherwise reads once, few, many or a size class.

TRBV28	TRBJ2-5	TRBD2	-	CASSSARVDASGRETQYF	TGTGCCAGCAGTTCAGCCCGGGTCGATGCTAGCGGGAGGGAGACCCAGTACTTC
TRBV21-1	TRBJ1-2	-	-	CASRRSHGYTF	TGTGCCAGCCGACGCTCGCATGGCTACACCTTC
TRBV4-1	TRBJ2-5	TRBD2	-	CASSHPGLAGGPNQETQYF	TGCGCCAGCAGCCATCCGGGACTAGCGGGAGGGCCTAACCAAGAGACCCAGTACTTC
TRBV27	TRBJ2-7	-	few	CASSSVGEQYF	TGTGCCAGCAGTTCGGTGGGCGAGCAGTACTTC
TRBV20-1	TRBJ2-7	-	-	CSARDSVVVYEQYF	TGCAGTGCTAGAGACTCAGTTGTTGTCTACGAGCAGTACTTC
TRBV20-1	TRBJ2-2	-	-	CSARDRGANTGELFF	TGCAGTGCTAGAGATCGGGGTGCGAACACCGGGGAGCTGTTTTTT
TRBV25-1	TRBJ1-1	-	-	CASIKNTEAFF	TGTGCCAGCATCAAGAACACTGAAGCTTTCTTT
TRBV3-1	TRBJ2-4	-	-	CASSQDRGGLAKNIQYF	TGTGCCAGCAGCCAAGATCGTGGGGGGCTAGCCAAAAACATTCAGTACTTC
TRBV30	TRBJ2-4	-	-	CAWSVKQGVLGNIQYF	TGTGCCTGGAGTGTAAAACAGGGCGTCCTCGGAAACATTCAGTACTTC
TRBV29-1	TRBJ2-1	-	-	CSVGQRQSGEQFF	TGCAGCGTTGGACAGCGACAGTCCGGCGAGCAGTTCTTC
TRBV28	TRBJ1-2	-	-	CASSDQRLGYTF	TGTGCCAGCAGTGACCAAAGGTTAGGCTACACCTTC
TRBV6-5	TRBJ1-1	-	once	CASSYYSVTNTEAFF	TGTGCCAGCAGTTACTACTCGGTGACGAACACTGAAGCTTTCTTT
TRBV18	TRBJ2-2	TRBD2	once	CASPPGLAVNTGELFF	TGTGCCAGCCCACCGGGACTAGCGGTAAACACCGGGGAGCTGTTTTTT
TRBV23-1	TRBJ2-1	TRBD1	-	CASSQQDRGENNEQFF	TGCGCCAGCAGTCAACAGGACAGGGGGGAAAACAATGAGCAGTTCTTC
TRBV12-3/TRBV12-4	TRBJ2-1	-	-	CASSFSRGSPPQFF	TGTGCCAGCAGTTTTTCTAGGGGTTCCCCCCCGCAGTTCTTC
TRBV12-3/TRBV12-4	TRBJ1-5	TRBD1	once	CASKPGQGYGSNQPQHF	TGTGCCAGCAAACCCGGACAGGGCTATGGTAGCAATCAGCCCCAGCATTTT
TRBV19	TRBJ1-1	-	-	CASSRTPLGATNTEAFF	TGTGCCAGTAGTCGTACACCCCTTGGGGCCACGAACACTGAAGCTTTCTTT
TRBV30	TRBJ1-2	-	-	CAWSAGRTYGYTF	TGTGCCTGGAGTGCAGGACGGACCTATGGCTACACCTTC
TRBV5-6	TRBJ1-1	-	-	CASSLRAEAFF	TGTGCCAGCAGCTTGAGGGCTGAAGCTTTCTTT
TRBV16	TRBJ1-2	-	-	CASTPGPTNYGYTF	TGTGCCAGCACGCCTGGGCCTACTAACTATGGCTACACCTTC
TRBV12-3/TRBV12-4	TRBJ1-5	-	once	CASSLEATQGRRRYQPQHF	TGTGCCAGCAGTTTAGAGGCCACACAAGGACGGAGACGTTATCAGCCCCAGCATTTT
TRBV20-1	TRBJ2-7	TRBD2	-	CSALSGTSGFSYEQYF	TGCAGTGCTCTCTCCGGGACTAGCGGCTTCTCCTACGAGCAGTACTTC
TRBV5-1	TRBJ2-1	TRBD1	-	CASSFQGAGAGNEQFF	TGCGCCAGCAGCTTCCAGGGGGCCGGGGCGGGCAATGAGCAGTTCTTC
TRBV29-1	TRBJ2-5	-	once	CSVEEGRVETQYF	TGCAGCGTTGAAGAGGGCAGGGTTGAGACCCAGTACTTC
TRBV5-4	TRBJ2-5	TRBD2	-	CASSPGGAAETQYF	TGTGCCAGCAGCCCCGGGGGGGCAGCGGAGACCCAGTACTTC
TRBV3-1	TRBJ2-1	-	-	CASSQPKINEQFF	TGTGCCAGCAGCCAACCAAAAATCAATGAGCAGTTCTTC
TRBV29-1	TRBJ1-1	-	-	CSVVPGGTSAAAFF	TGCAGCGTTGTTCCCGGTGGGACATCGGCTGCAGCTTTCTTT
TRBV30	TRBJ1-5	-	-	CAWSFQGQPQHF	TGTGCCTGGAGTTTCCAGGGTCAGCCCCAGCATTTT
TRBV30	TRBJ1-2	-	-	CAWTYRSSNYGYTF	TGTGCCTGGACTTACAGAAGTTCGAACTATGGCTACACCTTC
TRBV24-1	TRBJ2-1	-	-	CATLPPSPAGFYNEQFF	TGTGCCACCCTCCCCCCCTCTCCCGCGGGGTTCTACAATGAGCAGTTCTTC
TRBV5-1	TRBJ2-5	-	-	CASSSSGERETQYF	TGCGCCAGCAGCTCGAGCGGTGAGCGAGAGACCCAGTACTTC
TRBV3-1	TRBJ2-5	-	few	CASSQVVETQYF	TGTGCCAGCAGCCAAGTTGTCGAGACCCAGTACTTC
TRBV29-1	TRBJ2-1	-	-	CSVEKRLSGNEQFF	TGCAGCGTTGAGAAGCGGCTATCGGGCAATGAGCAGTTCTTC
TRBV27	TRBJ2-1	-	-	CASIKRGDNEQFF	TGTGCCAGCATCAAGAGAGGAGACAATGAGCAGTTCTTC
TRBV7-9	TRBJ2-3	TRBD2	-	CASSSGLAVTDTQYF	TGTGCCAGCAGCTCCGGACTAGCGGTCACAGATACGCAGTATTTT
TRBV20-1	TRBJ1-2	-	-	CSAAGDSNYGYTF	TGCAGTGCTGCTGGAGATTCGAACTATGGCTACACCTTC
TRBV20-1	TRBJ2-1	TRBD2	once	CSASGGRPPYNEQFF	TGCAGTGCTAGCGGCGGGAGACCCCCCTACAATGAGCAGTTCTTC
TRBV19	TRBJ2-3	-	-	CASRATDTQYF	TGTGCCAGCCGGGCCACAGATACGCAGTATTTT
TRBV29-1	TRBJ2-7	-	-	CSVEAPGEQYF	TGCAGCGTTGAAGCACCGGGGGAGCAGTACTTC
TRBV5-1	TRBJ2-5	-	-	CASSLALPETQYF	TGCGCCAGCAGCTTGGCCTTACCAGAGACCCAGTACTTC
TRBV6-5	TRBJ1-2	-	-	CASSYRLGGFGYTF	TGTGCCAGCAGTTACCGCCTCGGAGGGTTTGGCTACACCTTC
TRBV28	TRBJ1-2	TRBD1	-	CASNHQGVFGYTF	TGTGCCAGCAACCACCAGGGGGTCTTTGGCTACACCTTC
TRBV7-9	TRBJ2-7	TRBD2	-	CASSPAGVWEVGHEQYF	TGTGCCAGCAGCCCGGCGGGGGTTTGGGAGGTCGGCCACGAGCAGTACTTC
TRBV27	TRBJ1-1	-	-	CASNPGRANTEAFF	TGTGCCAGCAACCCGGGACGGGCAAACACTGAAGCTTTCTTT